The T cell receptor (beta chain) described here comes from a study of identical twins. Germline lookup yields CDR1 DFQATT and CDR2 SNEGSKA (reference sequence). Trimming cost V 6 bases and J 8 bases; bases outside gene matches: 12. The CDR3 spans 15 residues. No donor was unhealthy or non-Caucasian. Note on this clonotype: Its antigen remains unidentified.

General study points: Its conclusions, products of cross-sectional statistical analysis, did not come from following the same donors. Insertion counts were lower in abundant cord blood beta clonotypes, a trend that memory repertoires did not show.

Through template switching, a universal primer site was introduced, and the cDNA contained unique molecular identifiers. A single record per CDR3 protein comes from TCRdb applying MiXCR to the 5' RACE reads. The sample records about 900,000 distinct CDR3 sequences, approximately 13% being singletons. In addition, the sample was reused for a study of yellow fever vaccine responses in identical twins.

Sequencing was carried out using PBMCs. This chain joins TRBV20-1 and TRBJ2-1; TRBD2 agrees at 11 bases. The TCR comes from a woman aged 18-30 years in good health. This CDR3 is CSATSGSTVVDEQFF. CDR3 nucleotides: TGCAGTGCCACTAGCGGGAGCACGGTAGTCGATGAGCAGTTCTTC.